The 18 T cell receptor beta chains presented below share a single source sample, sequenced in a study of early T cells in non-severe SARS-CoV-2 infection. TCRdb recomputed calls from the 5' RACE reads with MiXCR, one row per CDR3 protein. The repertoire holds 50,000 to 60,000 distinct CDR3 sequences, with under 14% as singletons. The sample taken for sequencing was whole blood. These receptors came from an adult who was a healthcare worker with PCR-confirmed SARS-CoV-2 infection or an uninfected control (not recorded which).

This chain connects TRBV3-1 to TRBJ2-7, with 9 bases lining up with TRBD2. Germline CDR1 is LGHDT and CDR2 is YNNKEL (reference sequence). The length of the CDR3 is 17 residues. V dropped 1 base and J dropped 1; count of bases not matched to a gene: 8. DNA for the CDR3: TGTGCCAGCAGCCAAGCCTTAATTGCGGGAGGGTCCTACGAGCAGTACTTC. Protein product: CASSQALIAGGSYEQYF.

This chain connects TRBV10-2 to TRBJ2-3, with 7 bases lining up with TRBD2. Germline trimming cut 0 bases from V and 4 bases from J; bases unmatched to any gene: 13. The CDR3 covers 18 residues. Germline V gives CDR1 WSHSY, CDR2 SAAADI. The CDR3, as DNA: TGCGCCAGCAGTGAGTCGACTCGGACTAGTATCTGGCCAGATACGCAGTATTTT. Amino acids: CASSESTRTSIWPDTQYF.

The V and J genes are TRBV20-1 and TRBJ2-4; no clear D gene. The germline CDR1 and CDR2 sequences are DFQATT and SNEGSKA (reference sequence). The CDR3 has 16 amino acids. With 5 bases removed from V and 1 base from J, the gap between germline ends came to 18 bases. CDR3 sequence (DNA): TGCAGTGCTTCGCCCTTACCTGCTGGGGCCAAAAACATTCAGTACTTC. Protein: CSASPLPAGAKNIQYF.

This clonotype has ten or more counts. The rearrangement links TRBV27 to TRBJ1-1; TRBD1 might be the D (5 bases). Between the trimmed V and J ends, which lost 1 base and 4 bases, there was a span of 10 bases. There are 14 residues in the CDR3. From germline, CDR1 is MNHEY and CDR2 SMNVEV (reference sequence). The CDR3 spells CASSLYGRVTEAFF. DNA of the CDR3: TGTGCCAGCAGTTTATACGGCAGGGTCACTGAAGCTTTCTTT.

This chain connects TRBV3-1 to TRBJ2-2; D unclear. Per the germline V gene, CDR1 is LGHDT and CDR2 is YNNKEL (reference sequence). V was cut by 3 bases and J by 8 bases, with 13 bases left in between. The CDR3 contains 14 residues. This CDR3 reads CASSQDPLGGELFF. CDR3 coding DNA: TGTGCCAGCAGCCAGGACCCCCTAGGGGGGGAGCTGTTTTTT. Full variable domain (remainder filled in from reference TRBV3-1 and TRBJ2-2): DTAVSQTPKYLVTQMGNDKSIKCEQNLGHDTMYWYKQDSKKFLKIMFSYNNKELIINETVPNRFSPKSPDKAHLNLHINSLELGDSAVYFCASSQDPLGGELFFGEGSRLTVL.

The chain employs TRBV5-4 and TRBJ2-5; D is unclear. Germline V gene lookup returns CDR1 SGHNT and CDR2 YYREEE (reference sequence). The V end was cut by 5 bases, the J end by 0 bases, with 11 bases between. The CDR3 length is 14 residues. The CDR3 DNA follows: TGTGCCAGCAGTCTGACAAAGTACCAAGAGACCCAGTACTTC. This translates into CASSLTKYQETQYF. The whole variable domain, remainder taken from reference TRBV5-4 and TRBJ2-5, is ETGVTQSPTHLIKTRGQQVTLRCSSQSGHNTVSWYQQALGQGPQFIFQYYREEENGRGNFPPRFSGLQFPNYSSELNVNALELDDSALYLCASSLTKYQETQYFGPGTRLLVL.

This clonotype was picked up many times. This chain uses TRBV28 with TRBJ2-3; D gene ambiguous. Germline lookup yields CDR1 MDHEN and CDR2 SYDVKM. The CDR3 runs to 12 residues. V was cut by 5 bases and J by 7 bases, with 10 bases left in between. The DNA of the CDR3 is TGTGCCAGCAGTCAACCCTCTCATACGCAGTATTTT. It codes for CASSQPSHTQYF.

This chain uses TRBV10-2 with TRBJ1-1; D is unclear. Germline loops: CDR1 WSHSY, CDR2 SAAADI. The CDR3 is 14 residues long. V was clipped by 4 bases and J by 0 bases, with 9 bases between them. The CDR3 DNA reads TGCGCCAGCAGTGCCAGGCGCATGAACACTGAAGCTTTCTTT. Amino acids: CASSARRMNTEAFF.

This clonotype has only a few counts. The V call is TRBV11-2, the J call TRBJ1-2; no clear D gene. The CDR3 extends over 14 amino acids. The V gene's germline CDR1 is SGHAT and CDR2 FQNNGV. The ends were cut back, 4 bases at V and 5 bases at J, with 14 bases in the middle. The CDR3 region is CASSSIPEVYGYTF. Here the CDR3 DNA reads TGTGCCAGCAGCTCGATCCCGGAGGTATATGGCTACACCTTC.

The chain has TRBV11-2 and TRBJ2-1; D could derive from TRBD1 or TRBD2 (5 bases each). This CDR3 is 13 amino acids long. V shed 5 bases and J shed 7 bases, with 12 bases lying between them. Per the germline V gene, CDR1 is SGHAT and CDR2 is FQNNGV. The CDR3 coding sequence is TGTGCCAGCAGCACCGGGACGGCGAATGAGCAGTTCTTC. Protein sequence: CASSTGTANEQFF.

The chain links TRBV29-1 to TRBJ2-5; the D is unclear. Germline V gene sequence: CDR1 SQVTM, CDR2 ANQGSEA. V shed 3 bases and J shed 1 base, with 9 bases lying between them. The CDR3 covers 13 residues. The CDR3 reads CSVEEYIQETQYF. CDR3 nucleotide sequence: TGCAGCGTTGAGGAATACATCCAAGAGACCCAGTACTTC.

The table lists this clonotype with a few counts. The rearrangement joins TRBV7-9 to TRBJ2-1; D gene ambiguous. CDR3 length equals 11 residues. Trimming left V 5 bases short and J 8 bases short, with 7 bases between. Germline V gene lookup returns CDR1 SEHNR and CDR2 FQNEAQ (reference sequence). As DNA, the CDR3 is TGTGCCAGCAGCCCCGAATATGAGCAGTTCTTC. Translated: CASSPEYEQFF.

In this sample, this clonotype turned up many times. V and J are TRBV3-1 and TRBJ2-7; the D call may be TRBD1 or TRBD2 (6 bases each). Germline V gene lookup returns CDR1 LGHDT and CDR2 YNNKEL (reference sequence). The V gene lost 7 bases and the J gene lost 2 bases, with 18 bases spanning the gap. The CDR3 loop spans 15 amino acids. This CDR3 is CASTPGAGFPYEQYF. CDR3 sequence (DNA): TGTGCCAGCACCCCGGGGGCGGGGTTCCCCTACGAGCAGTACTTC.

This clonotype was picked up a small number of times. The chain recombines TRBV12-3 or TRBV12-4 with TRBJ1-1; TRBD1 agrees at 7 bases. The CDR3 sequence is 15 residues long. The V gene end was trimmed by 0 bases and the J gene end by 9 bases; junction bases not matched to a gene: 10. Here the CDR3 reads CASSLAGRGARKAFF. CDR3 DNA: TGTGCCAGCAGTTTAGCAGGCAGGGGGGCGAGAAAAGCTTTCTTT.

This clonotype was counted ten times or more. This chain uses TRBV20-1 with TRBJ1-5, with D perhaps TRBD1 (5 bases). Germline V lookup: CDR1 DFQATT, CDR2 SNEGSKA (reference sequence). Trimming took 4 bases from V and 5 from J, leaving 15 bases between them. The CDR3 is 14 amino acids. CDR3 DNA: TGCAGTGCTACCCGGCCTGGGGGTTATCAGCCCCAGCATTTT. It specifies CSATRPGGYQPQHF.

The table lists this clonotype with many counts. The chain couples TRBV4-1 to TRBJ2-3, with D perhaps TRBD1 (7 bases). This CDR3 spans 12 amino acids. Per the germline V gene, CDR1 is MGHRA and CDR2 is YSYEKL. V lost 9 bases, J lost 9 bases, and 16 bases lay in between. This CDR3 reads CASSQGEETQYF. CDR3 DNA sequence: TGCGCCAGTTCGCAGGGGGAGGAGACGCAGTATTTT.

The gene calls are TRBV14 and TRBJ1-1; D ambiguous. V was trimmed by 2 bases and J by 8 bases, leaving 6 bases between them. Germline V gives CDR1 SGHDN, CDR2 FVKESK. This CDR3 spans 11 amino acids. The CDR3, as DNA: TGTGCCAGCAGCCAATTTACAGAAGCTTTCTTT. It translates to CASSQFTEAFF.

This chain joins TRBV5-1 and TRBJ2-3; possible D gene TRBD2, 5 bases. V was trimmed by 4 bases and J by 2 bases, leaving 17 bases between them. Germline CDR1 and CDR2: SGHRS and YFSETQ. The CDR3 is made up of 16 amino acids. DNA for the CDR3: TGCGCCAGCAGCAAGGACGTGGGAGAGTTCACAGATACGCAGTATTTT. Protein sequence: CASSKDVGEFTDTQYF. The whole variable domain, remainder taken from reference TRBV5-1 and TRBJ2-3, is KAGVTQTPRYLIKTRGQQVTLSCSPISGHRSVSWYQQTPGQGLQFLFEYFSETQRNKGNFPGRFSGRQFSNSRSEMNVSTLELGDSALYLCASSKDVGEFTDTQYFGPGTRLTVL.